A single sample gave rise to the 28 T cell receptor beta chains below, sequenced in a study of cytomegalovirus exposure and HLA in healthy donors. PCR primers comprised 60 Vbeta and 13 Jbeta primers. The table came from immunoSEQ multiplex PCR; TCRdb's copy has only in-frame clones and leaves some out. This repertoire shows 200,000 or so clones, 85% to 90% found once; its top ten account for roughly 1.3%. The sequencing input was PBMCs. These receptors were obtained from a human donor in good health.

The chain has TRBV7-9 and TRBJ2-5, with 10 bases fitting TRBD2. CDR3 size: 17 residues. Per the germline V gene, CDR1 is SEHNR and CDR2 is FQNEAQ (reference sequence). With 2 bases clipped from V and 1 base from J, the junction kept 7 bases outside the gene matches. The DNA of the CDR3 is TGTGCCAGCAGCTTAATGGGGTCTAGCGGGGGCCAAGAGACCCAGTACTTC. It is translated as CASSLMGSSGGQETQYF.

The rearrangement joins TRBV7-9 to TRBJ2-3; tentatively, D is TRBD2 (5 bases). The V gene's germline CDR1 is SEHNR and CDR2 FQNEAQ (reference sequence). The CDR3 is made up of 13 amino acids. Deletions cut 11 bases from V and 6 bases from J, with 18 bases between. CDR3 amino acids: CASVRPGMDTQYF. CDR3 coding DNA: TGTGCCTCCGTGAGGCCGGGGATGGATACGCAGTATTTT.

The J gene is TRBJ2-7, the V gene TRBV7-9; D possibly corresponds to TRBD2 (5 bases). This CDR3 is 17 amino acids long. V was clipped by 5 bases and J by 0 bases, with 20 bases between them. CDR1 is SEHNR and CDR2 is FQNEAQ in the germline V gene (reference sequence). The CDR3 nucleotides are TGTGCCAGCAGCCACCCCCCCCTGATCGGGAACTCCTACGAGCAGTACTTC. This gives the protein CASSHPPLIGNSYEQYF.

V gene TRBV19 combines with J gene TRBJ2-7; 7 bases agree with TRBD2. V lost 10 bases to trimming and J lost 6 bases; unmatched junction nucleotides: 12. The germline CDR1 and CDR2 sequences are LNHDA and SQIVND (reference sequence). The CDR3 runs to 13 residues. The CDR3, as DNA: TGTGCCACCTGGGGGGGGGAACGTCCCGAGCAGTACTTC. Its translation is CATWGGERPEQYF.

The rearrangement uses TRBV5-3 and TRBJ2-7, with a tentative D call TRBD2 (5 bases). TRBV5-3 is recorded as an ORF, its role being uncertain. The V and J ends lost 5 bases and 1 base respectively, with 16 bases between them. This CDR3 has 15 residues. CDR3 in amino acids: CARSERGLKSYEQYF. The CDR3 DNA is TGTGCCAGAAGTGAGAGAGGGCTTAAATCCTACGAGCAGTACTTC.

J is TRBJ2-1 and V is TRBV9; tentatively, D is TRBD2 (6 bases). V was pared by 0 bases and J by 5 bases, with 15 bases between. The CDR3 has 16 residues. Germline assignment: CDR1 SGDLS and CDR2 YYNGEE. DNA of the CDR3: TGTGCCAGCAGCGTAGTGGGGGGACGGACTAACAATGAGCAGTTCTTC. This gives the protein CASSVVGGRTNNEQFF.

The chain is built from TRBV7-2 and TRBJ2-3, with 9 bases identical to TRBD2. J gave up 4 bases and V 8 bases, and 4 bases lay outside the gene matches. There are 13 residues in the CDR3. Germline V lookup: CDR1 SGHTA, CDR2 FQGNSA. The CDR3 DNA is TGTGCCAGCCTCATAGCGGGAGCAGATACGCAGTATTTT. It is translated as CASLIAGADTQYF.

The chain combines TRBV9 with TRBJ1-2; 8 nucleotides line up with TRBD1. With 5 bases clipped from V and 8 bases from J, the junction kept 14 bases outside the gene matches. CDR3 length: 15 amino acids. Germline-derived CDR1 and CDR2 are SGDLS and YYNGEE. CDR3 coding DNA: TGTGCCAGCAGTCCCCTCCAGCCAGGGGGCAGAGGCTACACCTTC. Translation: CASSPLQPGGRGYTF.

The chain carries TRBV29-1 and TRBJ2-7; TRBD2 aligns across 10 bases. The CDR3 runs 12 residues. J was trimmed by 5 bases and V by 6 bases; bases with no gene match: 4. The germline gives CDR1 SQVTM, CDR2 ANQGSEA. The CDR3 spells CSVLAGPHEQYF. In DNA form, the CDR3 reads TGCAGCGTACTAGCGGGACCCCACGAGCAGTACTTC.

The chain employs TRBV6-6 and TRBJ2-7; weak D call: TRBD2 (5 bases). Trimming removed 6 bases at V and 5 bases at J, with 14 bases between. The germline gives CDR1 MNHNY, CDR2 SVGAGI (reference sequence). The CDR3 extends over 13 amino acids. CDR3 residues: CASRRPDYHEQYF. The CDR3 DNA follows: TGTGCCAGCAGGCGACCCGACTACCACGAGCAGTACTTC.

The chain employs TRBV6-1 and TRBJ2-5; 9 bases line up with TRBD1. Germline CDR1 is MNHNS and CDR2 is SASEGT. V was pared by 3 bases and J by 4 bases, with 3 bases of the junction left unmatched. The CDR3 is 14 amino acids. The DNA of the CDR3 is TGTGCCAGCAGTGAGGGACAGGGTGTAGAGACCCAGTACTTC. It encodes CASSEGQGVETQYF.

As for this clone: Other DNA sequences from this sample encode an identical CDR3 as well. This sequence joins TRBV2 and TRBJ1-1; D is ambiguous. The CDR3 totals 13 residues. Looked up from germline, CDR1 is SNHLY and CDR2 is FYNNEI. V was shortened by 3 bases and J by 1 base, with 6 bases between the two germline ends. In DNA, the CDR3 is TGTGCCAGCAGTGAGGAGGGGAACACTGAAGCTTTCTTT. It is translated as CASSEEGNTEAFF.

This chain connects TRBV19 to TRBJ2-7; perhaps TRBD2 as D (6 bases). The CDR3 contains 14 residues. V gave up 3 bases and J gave up 2 bases, with 11 bases separating them. The V gene's germline CDR1 is LNHDA and CDR2 SQIVND (reference sequence). The CDR3: CASSIQLATYEQYF. CDR3 in DNA: TGTGCCAGTAGTATCCAACTAGCTACCTACGAGCAGTACTTC.

The chain combines TRBV6-6 with TRBJ1-1, with D unresolved. V was clipped by 0 bases and J by 1 base, with 12 bases between them. The length of the CDR3 is 16 residues. The germline CDR1 and CDR2 sequences are MNHNY and SVGAGI (reference sequence). The CDR3 region has the DNA TGTGCCAGCAGTTACTCGACGAGGGAGGAGAACACTGAAGCTTTCTTT. Translated: CASSYSTREENTEAFF.

Notes on this clone: Since the CDR3 does not end with the conserved phenylalanine or tryptophan, this likely comes from a read error. The J gene is TRBJ1-5, the V gene TRBV27; D remains ambiguous. Germline V gene data show CDR1 as MNHEY and CDR2 as SMNVEV (reference sequence). CDR3 length: 14 residues. CDR3 loop: CVGVEVMRKQPQHS. In DNA form, the CDR3 reads TGTGTCGGAGTGGAGGTGATGCGGAAACAGCCCCAGCATTCT.

The rearrangement uses TRBV6-5 and TRBJ2-7, with TRBD1 matching 8 bases. Germline V gives CDR1 MNHEY, CDR2 SVGAGI. The junction had 3 bases not matched to a gene; V was cut back by 0 bases and J by 2 bases. The CDR3 contains 15 residues. CDR3 coding DNA: TGTGCCAGCAGTTACTCTAACAGGGGGGCCTACGAGCAGTACTTC. This codes for CASSYSNRGAYEQYF.

This clone was observed a handful of times. V is TRBV18 and J is TRBJ1-2; 7 bases are a match to TRBD1. Germline V CDR1 and CDR2: KGHSH, LQKENI. J gave up 12 bases and V 5 bases, and 12 bases lay outside the gene matches. The CDR3 sequence is 13 residues long. The CDR3 loop reads CASSSDRALGDTF. In nucleotides, the CDR3 is TGTGCCAGCTCATCAGACAGGGCTTTGGGAGACACCTTC. Variable domain in full (rest from reference TRBV18 and TRBJ1-2): NAGVMQNPRHLVRRRGQEARLRCSPMKGHSHVYWYRQLPEEGLKFMVYLQKENIIDESGMPKERFSAEFPKEGPSILRIQQVVRGDSAAYFCASSSDRALGDTFGSGTRLTVV.

The chain links TRBV28 to TRBJ2-7; no definite D call. The CDR3 length is 13 residues. Per the germline V gene, CDR1 is MDHEN and CDR2 is SYDVKM. V dropped 6 bases and J dropped 3 bases, with 12 bases sitting between them. This CDR3 reads CASSLQSSYEQYF. In nucleotides, the CDR3 is TGTGCCAGCAGCCTTCAGTCCAGCTACGAGCAGTACTTC. The full variable domain, in which reference TRBV28 and TRBJ2-7 provide the parts outside the CDR3, is DVKVTQSSRYLVKRTGEKVFLECVQDMDHENMFWYRQDPGLGLRLIYFSYDVKMKEKGDIPEGYSVSREKKERFSLILESASTNQTSMYLCASSLQSSYEQYFGPGTRLTVT.

This chain joins TRBV2 and TRBJ1-5; possible D gene TRBD1, 6 bases. CDR1 is SNHLY and CDR2 is FYNNEI in the germline V gene. V lost 6 bases, J lost 4 bases, and 13 bases lay in between. The CDR3 runs to 14 residues. The CDR3 region has the DNA TGTGCCAGCAGAAGACAGGTGATTAATCAGCCCCAGCATTTT. Its translation: CASRRQVINQPQHF.

The chain uses TRBV7-2 and TRBJ1-1; 7 bases map to TRBD1. Germline lookup yields CDR1 SGHTA and CDR2 FQGNSA. With V trimmed by 1 base and J by 1 base, 6 bases remained unmatched. This CDR3 region has 16 residues. The CDR3 loop is CASSLGYGDRNTEAFF. CDR3 coding DNA: TGTGCCAGCAGCTTAGGGTATGGGGACAGGAACACTGAAGCTTTCTTT.

V and J are TRBV4-3 and TRBJ2-1; 8 nucleotides line up with TRBD1. With 3 bases clipped from V and 3 bases from J, the junction kept 10 bases outside the gene matches. Per the germline V gene, CDR1 is LGHNA and CDR2 is YSLEER. This CDR3 contains 17 residues. DNA of the CDR3: TGCGCCAGCAGCCATATGGGCGGGGACAGGAACTACAATGAGCAGTTCTTC. Translating it yields CASSHMGGDRNYNEQFF.

The rearrangement joins TRBV6-4 to TRBJ2-1, with a tentative D call TRBD2 (5 bases). V was shortened by 0 bases and J by 6 bases, with 9 bases between the two germline ends. The germline V gene encodes CDR1 MRHNA and CDR2 SNTAGT. The CDR3 spans 14 residues. DNA for the CDR3: TGTGCCAGCAGTGACTCCCGGGGTAGCAATGAGCAGTTCTTC. Translated, it gives CASSDSRGSNEQFF.

The V gene is TRBV7-8, the J gene TRBJ2-7; no reliable D call. CDR1 and CDR2 from the germline V gene are SGHVS and FQNEAQ. This CDR3 spans 12 amino acids. The germline V and J ends were trimmed by 5 bases and 0 bases, with 5 bases remaining between them. This chain's CDR3 is CASSPNSYEQYF. The CDR3 bases are TGTGCCAGCAGCCCTAACTCCTACGAGCAGTACTTC.

The gene calls are TRBV28 and TRBJ2-5, with D perhaps TRBD2 (5 bases). CDR1 is MDHEN and CDR2 is SYDVKM in the germline V gene. CDR3 size: 15 residues. The V end was cut by 2 bases, the J end by 4 bases, with 14 bases between. CDR3 DNA sequence: TGTGCCAGCAGTTTAAGACCCTTAGCGTTAGAGACCCAGTACTTC. The encoded protein is CASSLRPLALETQYF.

This clone was recorded a few times. The V call is TRBV4-1, the J call TRBJ2-7, with TRBD2 matching over 8 bases. The CDR3 consists of 19 residues. V lost 1 base to trimming and J lost 3 bases; unmatched junction nucleotides: 17. From germline, CDR1 is MGHRA and CDR2 YSYEKL. CDR3 sequence: CASSQALSVVAGYDYEQYF. The CDR3 DNA is TGCGCCAGCAGCCAAGCCCTCTCCGTGGTAGCGGGATACGACTACGAGCAGTACTTC.

Remarks on this clone: One junction end does not reproduce the germline sequence, and a read error may be involved. This chain links TRBV7-7 with TRBJ2-1; D perhaps matches TRBD2 (5 bases). Germline values: CDR1 SSHAT, CDR2 FNYEAQ (reference sequence). This CDR3 contains 13 residues. In DNA, the CDR3 is TGTGCTAGCAGCTTCGCTAGCAGTAATGAGCAGTTCTTC. Amino acids: CASSFASSNEQFF. Full variable domain (rest looked up from reference TRBV7-7 and TRBJ2-1): GAGVSQSPRYKVTKRGQDVTLRCDPISSHATLYWYQQALGQGPEFLTYFNYEAQPDKSGLPSDRFSAERPEGSISTLTIQRTEQRDSAMYRCASSFASSNEQFFGPGTRLTVL.

The chain recombines TRBV19 with TRBJ2-1, with D perhaps matching TRBD2 (5 bases). V lost 3 bases and J lost 8, with 26 bases in between. There are 18 residues in the CDR3. CDR1 LNHDA and CDR2 SQIVND come from the germline V gene (reference sequence). The CDR3 DNA follows: TGTGCCAGTAGTATGGGAGAGGCTAGCCTCACCGAAGCTTATGAGCAGTTCTTC. Protein: CASSMGEASLTEAYEQFF.

This sequence joins TRBV28 and TRBJ2-3; D unclear. This CDR3 has 15 residues. The V and J ends lost 1 base and 1 base respectively, with 9 bases between them. Germline CDR1 is MDHEN and CDR2 is SYDVKM. CDR3 sequence: CASSLSASGTDTQYF. In DNA form, the CDR3 reads TGTGCCAGCAGTTTATCGGCCAGCGGCACAGATACGCAGTATTTT.